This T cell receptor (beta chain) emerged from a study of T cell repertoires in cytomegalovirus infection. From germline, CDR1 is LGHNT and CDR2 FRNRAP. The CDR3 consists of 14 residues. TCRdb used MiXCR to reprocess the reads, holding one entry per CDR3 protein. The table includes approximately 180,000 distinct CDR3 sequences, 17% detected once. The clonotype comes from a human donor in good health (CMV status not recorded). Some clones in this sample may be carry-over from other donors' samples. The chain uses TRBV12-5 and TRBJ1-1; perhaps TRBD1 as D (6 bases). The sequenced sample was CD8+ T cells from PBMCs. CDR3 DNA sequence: TGTTCAAGTATGCCGGACAGTCTGAACACTGAAGCTTTCTTT. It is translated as CSSMPDSLNTEAFF.